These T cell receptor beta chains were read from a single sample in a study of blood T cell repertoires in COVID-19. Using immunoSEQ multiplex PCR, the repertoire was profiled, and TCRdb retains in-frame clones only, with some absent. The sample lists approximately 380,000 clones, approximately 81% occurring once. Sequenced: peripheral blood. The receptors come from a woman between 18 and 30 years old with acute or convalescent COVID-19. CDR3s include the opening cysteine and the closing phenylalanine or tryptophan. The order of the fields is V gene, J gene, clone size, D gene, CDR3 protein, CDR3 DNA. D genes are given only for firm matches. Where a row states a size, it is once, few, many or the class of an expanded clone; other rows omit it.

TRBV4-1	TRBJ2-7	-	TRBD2	CASSQDPASGWEQYF	TGCGCCAGCAGCCAAGATCCCGCTAGCGGGTGGGAGCAGTACTTC
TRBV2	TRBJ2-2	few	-	CASSGGREGGRRDTGELFF	TGTGCCAGCAGTGGAGGGCGCGAGGGTGGGAGAAGAGACACCGGGGAGCTGTTTTTT
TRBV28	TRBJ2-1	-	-	CASSTRLGAEPEQFF	TGTGCCAGCAGTACCCGCTTGGGAGCGGAGCCTGAGCAGTTCTTC
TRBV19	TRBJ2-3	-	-	CASSISGEDTQYF	TGTGCCAGTAGTATTTCCGGGGAAGATACGCAGTATTTT
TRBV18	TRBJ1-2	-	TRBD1	CASSPDTGGNYGYTF	TGTGCCAGCTCACCGGACACAGGGGGCAACTATGGCTACACCTTC
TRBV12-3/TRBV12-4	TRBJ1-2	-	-	CASSLLGRNGYTF	TGTGCCAGCAGTTTATTGGGGCGGAATGGCTACACCTTC
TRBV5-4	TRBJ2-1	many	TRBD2	CASSAASGRTYNEQFF	TGTGCCAGCAGCGCAGCTAGCGGGAGGACCTACAATGAGCAGTTCTTC
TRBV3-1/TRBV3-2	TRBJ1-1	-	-	CASIRIGRDTEAFF	TGTGCCAGCATCCGGATCGGGAGGGACACTGAAGCTTTCTTT
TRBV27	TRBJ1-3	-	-	CASSLGRSSGNTIYF	TGTGCCAGCAGTTTGGGGCGGAGCTCTGGAAACACCATATATTTT
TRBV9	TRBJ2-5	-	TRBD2	CASTSGGRLAGGMVETQYF	TGTGCCAGCACCAGTGGAGGGCGGCTAGCGGGAGGAATGGTAGAGACCCAGTACTTC
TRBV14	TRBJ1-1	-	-	CASSGWRNTEAFF	TGTGCCAGCAGCGGGTGGAGGAACACTGAAGCTTTCTTT
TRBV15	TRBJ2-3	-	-	CATSRPTGSVADTQYF	TGTGCCACCAGCAGACCTACCGGGTCCGTTGCAGATACGCAGTATTTT
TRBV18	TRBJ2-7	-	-	CASSRTFLDEQYF	TGTGCCAGCTCCCGGACATTCCTCGACGAGCAGTACTTC
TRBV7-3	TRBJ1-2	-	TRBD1	CASSPGQARVSNYGYTF	TGTGCCAGCAGCCCGGGACAGGCCAGGGTTTCTAACTATGGCTACACCTTC